These 13 T cell receptor beta chains originate from one sample sequenced in a study of cytomegalovirus exposure and HLA in healthy donors. PCR primers comprised 60 Vbeta and 13 Jbeta primers. Produced via immunoSEQ multiplex PCR; TCRdb's table is partial and in-frame only. The sample lists about 90,000 clones; roughly 80% were seen once. The material sequenced was PBMCs. The receptors shown here come from a man aged 25 to 40 in good health and CMV-seronegative.

The chain is built from TRBV4-3 and TRBJ1-2; D might be TRBD1 (5 bases). This CDR3 has 17 amino acids. The V end lost 1 base, the J end lost 5 bases, and 20 bases lay between the germline ends. Germline-derived CDR1 and CDR2 are LGHNA and YSLEER. CDR3 sequence: CASSQGEGAANSYGYTF. In DNA, the CDR3 is TGCGCCAGCAGCCAAGGTGAAGGGGCGGCCAACTCGTATGGCTACACCTTC.

CDR3 coding DNA: TGTGCCAGCAGCTTAGAGAGAGGCGAGCAGTACTTC. Translating it yields CASSLERGEQYF. This rearrangement joins TRBV7-2 to TRBJ2-7; D uncertain. Trimming shortened V by 1 base and J by 6 bases, and 7 bases separated the two germline ends. The germline gives CDR1 SGHTA, CDR2 FQGNSA. The CDR3 is 12 amino acids.

This clone was found a few times. This same CDR3 is encoded by further DNA sequences in the sample. The chain employs TRBV11-3 and TRBJ2-5; TRBD2 matches at 7 bases. V lost 1 base, J lost 2 bases, and 1 base stayed unmatched. Germline V gene sequence: CDR1 SGHNT, CDR2 YENEEA. The CDR3 is 14 residues long. The CDR3 reads CASSLGGGQETQYF. In DNA form, the CDR3 reads TGTGCCAGCAGCTTAGGCGGGGGACAAGAGACCCAGTACTTC.

This clone was seen a few times. The sample carries other DNA sequences with the same CDR3. The chain is built from TRBV27 and TRBJ1-3; D is uncertain. The V gene lost 6 bases and the J gene lost 0 bases, with 6 bases spanning the gap. Germline CDR1 and CDR2: MNHEY and SMNVEV (reference sequence). The CDR3 sequence is 13 residues long. The CDR3: CASRGHSGNTIYF. The DNA of the CDR3 is TGTGCCAGCAGGGGCCACTCTGGAAACACCATATATTTT.

The chain employs TRBV23-1 and TRBJ2-3; no reliable D call. TRBV23-1 is designated an ORF whose function remains uncertain. CDR3 length: 15 residues. V gave up 2 bases and J gave up 0 bases, with 9 bases separating them. The CDR3 is CASSQIGSSTDTQYF. The CDR3 nucleotides are TGCGCCAGCAGTCAAATCGGGTCTAGCACAGATACGCAGTATTTT.

The rearrangement joins TRBV5-1 to TRBJ1-2, with D unclear. Trimming removed 0 bases at V and 6 bases at J, with 9 bases between. In germline, CDR1 is SGHRS, CDR2 YFSETQ. This CDR3 comprises 13 residues. CDR3 residues: CASSLAPQDGYTF. The CDR3 DNA sequence: TGCGCCAGCAGCTTGGCCCCCCAGGATGGCTACACCTTC. The variable domain in full, completed from reference TRBV5-1 and TRBJ1-2, reads KAGVTQTPRYLIKTRGQQVTLSCSPISGHRSVSWYQQTPGQGLQFLFEYFSETQRNKGNFPGRFSGRQFSNSRSEMNVSTLELGDSALYLCASSLAPQDGYTFGSGTRLTVV.

The gene calls are TRBV9 and TRBJ1-2; possible D gene TRBD1, 6 bases. The CDR3 has 13 residues. Germline lookup yields CDR1 SGDLS and CDR2 YYNGEE. The germline V and J ends were trimmed by 1 base and 3 bases, with 7 bases remaining between them. The chain's CDR3 is CASSVRTDYGYTF. The CDR3 coding sequence is TGTGCCAGCAGCGTAAGGACAGACTATGGCTACACCTTC.

The CDR3 loop is CASSPSGNRPVEKETQYF. The CDR3 nucleotides read TGTGCCAGCTCACCTTCCGGGAATCGCCCGGTGGAAAAAGAGACCCAGTACTTC. V usage is TRBV18 and J usage is TRBJ2-5, with D perhaps TRBD2 (5 bases). Looked up from germline, CDR1 is KGHSH and CDR2 is LQKENI. The CDR3 has 18 residues. Trimming removed 3 bases from V and 3 bases from J, with 23 bases in between.

The rearrangement uses TRBV30 and TRBJ2-7; 9 positions agree with TRBD1. CDR3 length: 15 residues. Looked up from germline, CDR1 is GTSNPN and CDR2 is SVGIG (reference sequence). J was trimmed by 6 bases and V by 4 bases; bases with no gene match: 13. The CDR3 loop is CAWTFRGWTGVEQYF. CDR3 bases: TGTGCCTGGACCTTCCGAGGTTGGACAGGGGTCGAGCAGTACTTC.

This rearrangement joins TRBV28 to TRBJ1-5; D call uncertain. The CDR3 totals 13 residues. Per germline, CDR1 MDHEN and CDR2 SYDVKM. Trimming removed 6 bases at V and 3 bases at J, with 9 bases between. CDR3 region: CASRLNPNQPQHF. The CDR3 DNA reads TGTGCCAGCAGACTAAACCCCAATCAGCCCCAGCATTTT.

The rearrangement joins TRBV6-1 to TRBJ2-7; 7 nucleotides line up with TRBD2. The CDR3 runs to 12 residues. The junction had 2 bases not matched to a gene; V was cut back by 7 bases and J by 2 bases. In germline, CDR1 is MNHNS, CDR2 SASEGT. CDR3 DNA sequence: TGTGCCAGCAAGCGGGATACCTACGAGCAGTACTTC. This sequence encodes CASKRDTYEQYF.

The chain carries TRBV27 and TRBJ1-2; TRBD1 agrees at 8 bases. V lost 4 bases and J lost 8; bases outside the gene matches: 9. The germline V gene encodes CDR1 MNHEY and CDR2 SMNVEV (reference sequence). The length of the CDR3 is 14 residues. DNA for the CDR3: TGTGCCAGCAGTTCTGCCGACAGGGGAGTCGGCTACACCTTC. Its protein product is CASSSADRGVGYTF.

The J gene is TRBJ2-7, the V gene TRBV5-4; 8 bases align to TRBD1. CDR1 and CDR2 (germline): SGHNT, YYREEE (reference sequence). The CDR3 is 16 residues long. The junction had 12 bases not matched to a gene; V was cut back by 0 bases and J by 7 bases. CDR3 protein: CASSLVAGQGKKEQYF. In nucleotides, the CDR3 is TGTGCCAGCAGCTTGGTGGCCGGACAGGGTAAAAAAGAGCAGTACTTC.